This T cell receptor beta chain was recovered during a study of OX40 agonist ivuxolimab in advanced cancers. Germline V lookup: CDR1 SSHAT, CDR2 FNYEAQ (reference sequence). The CDR3 contains 18 residues. Deletions cut 5 bases from V and 16 bases from J, with 33 bases between. Findings and limits, study-wide: Clonal expansion from baseline to week 6 occurred in both CD4+ and CD8+ T cells. Expansion of clones was among the lowest in partial responders at 0.1-3.0 mg/kg.

TCRdb keeps only in-frame clones here, not all; method: immunoSEQ multiplex PCR. The table shows roughly 36,000 clones, with around 80% occurring only once. A word on this clone: What it recognizes is unknown.

The sequence was collected from an adult with an advanced solid tumor such as melanoma, head and neck, liver or kidney cancer. This sequence joins TRBV7-7 and TRBJ2-6; D is undetermined. The sample here was CD4+ or CD8+ T cells sorted from blood, taken in a trial of the OX40 agonist ivuxolimab. CDR3: CASSACRSATKSGQRLTF. The CDR3 bases are TGTGCCAGCAGCGCCTGCCGTAGTGCCACAAAGTCGGGCCAACGTCTGACTTTC.